This T cell receptor beta chain was observed in a study of tissue T cells after allogeneic stem cell transplantation. Study-wide results and limits: Which tissue TCRs were alloreactive or antigen-specific was not determined. Some clones might be persisting host cells. Few T cell clones were shared across patients, but motif clusters showed tissue-specific shared signatures. This small cohort was clinically heterogeneous, and sampling depth was a limitation.

To note about this clone: The target antigen is unknown. Mouse germline and gene names are used. The read comes to an end 1 residue before the CDR3 does, leaving the germline J gene to fill in the end.

Germline CDR1 SGHND, CDR2 FRSKSL. Trimming pared 3 bases from V and 4 bases from J, leaving 7 bases between. This CDR3 region has 13 residues. Libraries were prepared by immunoSEQ multiplex PCR; TCRdb keeps only in-frame clonotypes and omits some of them. The sample shows over 45,000 clones, around 66% of them seen only once. The sample comprised sorted cells pooled from one or two spleens. The TCR sequence derives from a pool of C57BL/6 mice in good health. The chain has TRBV15 and TRBJ2-1, with D possibly being TRBD1 (6 bases). The CDR3 reads CASSLGTYAEQFF. CDR3 DNA, as far as it was read: TGTGCCAGCAGTTTGGGGACATATGCTGAGCAGTTC.